In its sample, the clone carrying this T cell receptor (beta chain) is medium-sized. The data originate from a study of patients and donors after allogeneic stem cell transplantation. TCRdb recomputed calls from the RT-PCR reads with MiXCR, one row per CDR3 protein. The repertoire has 90,000 to 130,000 distinct CDR3 sequences, about a third of them found once; the top ten carry approximately 30%. Germline V CDR1 and CDR2: ENHRY, SYGVKD. There are 14 residues in the CDR3. The V gene end was trimmed by 7 bases and the J gene end by 4 bases; junction bases not matched to a gene: 6. Sequences were obtained from blood, either unsorted or a sorted T cell fraction (not recorded which). This TCR was recovered from a human donor who was either an allogeneic HSCT recipient or a stem cell or donor lymphocyte infusion donor (not recorded which). It is not recorded whose cells these are; they may come from a transplant donor. The chain carries TRBV10-3 and TRBJ2-2, with 7 positions matching TRBD1. CDR3 in amino acids: CAITRQGGTGELFF. The DNA of the CDR3 is TGTGCCATCACTCGACAGGGTGGCACCGGGGAGCTGTTTTTT.